These 31 T cell receptor beta chains were sequenced from one sample in a study of T cells in Graves' hyperthyroidism and ophthalmopathy. Researchers amplified the TCR beta CDR3 regions from RNA transcripts. HTBI primers were the set used in a first-round RT-PCR of the TCR CDR3. TCRdb re-called the multiplex PCR reads through MiXCR, storing one row per CDR3 protein. The sample yields approximately 560,000 distinct CDR3 sequences, about half seen once. The material sequenced was peripheral blood or thyroid tissue (not recorded which). The origin of the receptors is a woman in her late teens or twenties with Graves' hyperthyroidism.

There are many counts of this clonotype. The chain employs TRBV25-1 and TRBJ2-7, with D perhaps assigned TRBD1 or TRBD2 (5 bases each). V lost 4 bases, J lost 0 bases, and 22 bases lay in between. This CDR3 region has 18 residues. In germline, CDR1 is MGHDK, CDR2 SYGVNS. CDR3 protein: CASSASIWGTSYSYEQYF. The CDR3 DNA is TGTGCCAGCAGTGCCTCTATTTGGGGGACGTCATACTCCTACGAGCAGTACTTC.

Details on this clonotype: Because it lacks the conserved phenylalanine or tryptophan at the end, this CDR3 is likely a read error. V usage is TRBV11-3 and J usage is TRBJ1-3, with D tentatively TRBD1 (6 bases). From germline, CDR1 is SGHNT and CDR2 YENEEA. The V end lost 5 bases, the J end lost 3 bases, and 20 bases lay between the germline ends. This CDR3 region has 17 residues. CDR3 amino acids: CASSVMGPRGLGNTIYC. In DNA form, the CDR3 reads TGTGCCAGCAGCGTGATGGGCCCCAGGGGCCTTGGAAACACCATATATTGT.

Comments on this clonotype: A much larger clone differs from this one at a single base, so this may be a read error. The CDR3 does not end in the conserved phenylalanine or tryptophan, so this is likely a read error. This chain connects TRBV2 to TRBJ2-5; 8 positions agree with TRBD2. The V gene's germline CDR1 is SNHLY and CDR2 FYNNEI. Trimming removed 6 bases from V and 4 bases from J; junction bases left unmatched: 7. This CDR3 is 14 amino acids long. Written as DNA, the CDR3 is TGTGCCAGCAGGCAACTGACTAGCGCAGAGACCCAGTACCTC. Translating gives CASRQLTSAETQYL.

This clonotype was observed a few times. The V gene is TRBV7-9, the J gene TRBJ1-1, with D unresolved. The CDR3 length is 14 residues. Trimming took 7 bases from V and 1 from J, leaving 13 bases between them. Per the germline V gene, CDR1 is SEHNR and CDR2 is FQNEAQ (reference sequence). The CDR3: CASKGGPSNTEAFF. CDR3 nucleotides: TGTGCCAGCAAAGGTGGGCCTTCGAACACTGAAGCTTTCTTT.

This clonotype has just a few counts. The DNA is omitted, as the CDR3 cannot be located on it reliably, and the CDR3 follows TCRdb's listing. The chain recombines TRBV10-3 with TRBJ1-5; TRBD1 reflects the table's D call only, with no check against the DNA. The length of the CDR3 is 14 amino acids, counting both ends. From germline, CDR1 is ENHRY and CDR2 SYGVKD. The CDR3 sequence is CASSTSGENQPQHF.

This clonotype was counted between two and nine times. This rearrangement joins TRBV20-1 to TRBJ2-5; 7 bases agree with TRBD2. V lost 3 bases, J lost 5 bases, and 9 bases stayed unmatched. CDR3 size: 14 residues. The germline gives CDR1 DFQATT, CDR2 SNEGSKA (reference sequence). CDR3 in amino acids: CSARSRGSVETQYF. The DNA for the CDR3 is TGCAGTGCTAGGTCCCGCGGGAGTGTGGAGACCCAGTACTTC.

The genes are TRBV10-2 and TRBJ2-7, with D possibly TRBD1 on 6 matching bases. CDR3 length equals 15 residues. CDR1 is WSHSY and CDR2 is SAAADI in the germline V gene. The V and J ends lost 5 bases and 7 bases respectively, with 21 bases between them. The CDR3 DNA follows: TGCGCCAGCAGTCCTACCAGGGGTGTCTCCTGGGAGCAGTACTTC. Its translation is CASSPTRGVSWEQYF.

The chain carries TRBV5-1 and TRBJ2-7; weak D call: TRBD1 (6 bases). This CDR3 is built from 14 residues. CDR1 is SGHRS, CDR2 YFSETQ, per germline. Trimming took off 0 bases at V and 2 bases at J, with 9 bases between the two ends. CDR3 nucleotide sequence: TGCGCCAGCAGCTTGGAAGGGACAACCTACGAGCAGTACTTC. Translated: CASSLEGTTYEQYF.

The chain couples TRBV7-9 to TRBJ1-2; D not certain. The CDR3 runs to 15 residues. Germline assignment: CDR1 SEHNR and CDR2 FQNEAQ (reference sequence). Trimming took 5 bases from V and 0 from J, leaving 13 bases between them. Here the CDR3 DNA reads TGTGCCAGCAGCACCCAACAGATTACTAACTATGGCTACACCTTC. Translating gives CASSTQQITNYGYTF.

On this clonotype: A much larger clone lies one base from this, so it may be a read error. This chain joins TRBV29-1 and TRBJ2-2, with TRBD2 matching over 8 bases. The germline V gene encodes CDR1 SQVTM and CDR2 ANQGSEA. The CDR3 runs to 14 residues. The CDR3 region has the DNA TGCAGCGTGGAGCGGGGGTCGAACACCGGGGAGCTGCTTTTT. Protein product: CSVERGSNTGELLF.

The rearrangement uses TRBV6-5 and TRBJ2-5; no definite D call. Deletions cut 2 bases from V and 7 bases from J, with 8 bases between. The germline CDR1 and CDR2 sequences are MNHEY and SVGAGI. This CDR3 has 12 residues. For the CDR3, the DNA is TGTGCCAGCAGTTACGCCGGCGGGACCCAGTACTTC. Protein product: CASSYAGGTQYF.

The rearrangement joins TRBV15 to TRBJ2-6, with no clear D. The CDR3 has 16 residues. Germline values: CDR1 LNHNV, CDR2 YYDKDF (reference sequence). V was cut by 3 bases and J by 1 base, with 10 bases left in between. CDR3 sequence: CATSSPPSSGANVLTF. DNA for the CDR3: TGTGCCACCAGCAGCCCACCAAGTTCTGGGGCCAACGTCCTGACTTTC.

The chain links TRBV20-1 to TRBJ1-3; D may be TRBD1 (6 bases). Trimming stripped 3 bases from V and 0 bases from J, with 9 bases between. Germline CDR1 DFQATT, CDR2 SNEGSKA (reference sequence). The CDR3 loop spans 14 amino acids. The DNA for the CDR3 is TGCAGTGCTAGGACAGGACACTCTGGAAACACCATATATTTT. It codes for CSARTGHSGNTIYF.

This clonotype was counted ten times or more. The rearrangement uses TRBV7-2 and TRBJ1-5, with 11 positions matching TRBD1. The V gene's germline CDR1 is SGHTA and CDR2 FQGNSA. Unmatched junction bases numbered 6, after V lost 5 bases and J lost 6 bases. The CDR3 totals 15 residues. The chain's CDR3 is CASSTGQGAFQPQHF. Written as DNA, the CDR3 is TGTGCCAGCAGCACCGGACAGGGGGCATTTCAGCCCCAGCATTTT.

Note on this clonotype: At one boundary the junction diverges from the germline segment, which might be a read error. The rearrangement uses TRBV25-1 and TRBJ1-2; 7 nucleotides line up with TRBD1. Germline values: CDR1 MGHDK, CDR2 SYGVNS. The CDR3 runs 14 residues. The CDR3 loop reads CVSSSGQASYGYTF. DNA of the CDR3: TGTGTCAGCAGTAGTGGACAGGCAAGCTATGGCTACACCTTC.

The chain uses TRBV12-5 and TRBJ2-7; D is unclear. This CDR3 has 12 amino acids. The germline V gene has CDR1 LGHNT and CDR2 FRNRAP. CDR3 nucleotides: TGTGCCAGCAGTTTTTCGTCACTCGAGCAGTACTTC. This encodes CASSFSSLEQYF.

This clonotype was recorded at least ten times. J is TRBJ2-7 and V is TRBV29-1; D perhaps matches TRBD2 (6 bases). Germline V CDR1 and CDR2: SQVTM, ANQGSEA. V shed 6 bases and J shed 5 bases, with 11 bases lying between them. CDR3 size: 11 residues. CDR3 DNA sequence: TGCAGCGTGGGGGGAGGTGACGAGCAGTACTTC. Its translation: CSVGGGDEQYF.

This clonotype was seen only a few times. A read error may be the cause here, since a much bigger clone is one base away. CDR3 loop: CASSNRDRQETQYF. CDR3 bases: TGTGCCAGCAGTAACCGGGACAGACAAGAGACCCAGTACTTC. This chain links TRBV12-3 or TRBV12-4 with TRBJ2-5; 7 nucleotides match TRBD1. The CDR3 loop spans 14 amino acids. Trimming took 5 bases from V and 2 from J; bases not matched to a gene: 5.

This clonotype was detected a few times. This rearrangement joins TRBV29-1 to TRBJ2-7; D is possibly TRBD2 (5 bases). Germline-derived CDR1 and CDR2 are SQVTM and ANQGSEA. The V and J ends lost 0 bases and 7 bases respectively, with 16 bases between them. This CDR3 is built from 14 residues. The chain's CDR3 is CSVEDPSGESEQYF. CDR3 nucleotide sequence: TGCAGCGTTGAAGACCCCTCTGGGGAGTCGGAGCAGTACTTC.

This clonotype was seen many times. The chain couples TRBV14 to TRBJ1-2, with TRBD1 matching over 7 bases. The CDR3 extends over 15 amino acids. Germline CDR1 is SGHDN and CDR2 is FVKESK. Trimming took 2 bases from V and 7 from J; bases not matched to a gene: 10. CDR3 amino acids: CASSQSSQTGTGYTF. As DNA, the CDR3 is TGTGCCAGCAGCCAATCGTCTCAGACAGGGACTGGCTACACCTTC.

The chain combines TRBV7-9 with TRBJ1-2; TRBD1 matches 9 bases. Trimming removed 6 bases from V and 8 bases from J; junction bases left unmatched: 13. CDR1 is SEHNR, CDR2 FQNEAQ, per germline (reference sequence). This CDR3 has 15 residues. This CDR3 is CASSPGTGPDSGYTF. In DNA form, the CDR3 reads TGTGCCAGCAGTCCCGGGACAGGGCCGGATTCCGGCTACACCTTC.

There are many counts of this clonotype. The rearrangement uses TRBV7-6 and TRBJ2-5, with 9 bases matching TRBD2. The trim removed 8 bases at V and 5 bases at J, leaving 15 bases unmatched. Germline V lookup: CDR1 SGHVS, CDR2 FNYEAQ. CDR3 length equals 16 residues. The CDR3 DNA reads as TGTGCCAGCCACGACGGACTAGCGTCGAGGGGTGAGACCCAGTACTTC. Amino acid sequence: CASHDGLASRGETQYF.

This clonotype was recorded only once. DNA for the CDR3: TGTGCCAGCAGCCCCGCGTGGGGGTCTCCTGACTACGAGCAGTACTTC. The encoded protein is CASSPAWGSPDYEQYF. The rearrangement uses TRBV7-3 and TRBJ2-7, with D perhaps given as TRBD1 or TRBD2 (5 bases each). V gave up 5 bases and J gave up 3 bases, with 20 bases separating them. Germline V CDR1 and CDR2: SGHTA, FQGTGA. The CDR3 length is 16 residues.

This clonotype was picked up one time. The final CDR3 position lacks the conserved phenylalanine or tryptophan, pointing to a likely read error. This chain links TRBV7-2 with TRBJ2-2, with 7 nucleotides matching TRBD2. This CDR3 has 15 amino acids. The J segment lost 2 bases and the V segment lost 6 bases, leaving 6 bases of the junction unmatched. The germline CDR1 and CDR2 sequences are SGHTA and FQGNSA. CDR3 sequence: CASSLSSGNTGELFL. The CDR3 DNA is TGTGCCAGCAGTCTATCTAGCGGAAACACCGGGGAGCTGTTTCTT.

The chain has TRBV7-8 and TRBJ1-5; D possibly corresponds to TRBD1 (6 bases). This CDR3 contains 16 residues. Germline lookup yields CDR1 SGHVS and CDR2 FQNEAQ. Trimming took off 1 base at V and 8 bases at J, with 18 bases between the two ends. CDR3 in amino acids: CASSLVQGGGDKPQHF. The DNA for the CDR3 is TGTGCCAGCAGCTTAGTACAGGGAGGGGGAGATAAGCCCCAGCATTTT.

The V gene is TRBV2, the J gene TRBJ1-1; TRBD1 matches 7 bases. The germline gives CDR1 SNHLY, CDR2 FYNNEI. The junction had 5 bases not matched to a gene; V was cut back by 6 bases and J by 7 bases. The CDR3 sequence is 12 residues long. Written as DNA, the CDR3 is TGTGCCAGCAGGGGGACAGCGGATGAAGCTTTCTTT. Its protein product is CASRGTADEAFF.

This clonotype was seen ten or more times. The chain's CDR3 is CASSPRTVYNSPLHF. CDR3 coding DNA: TGTGCCAGCAGCCCTCGGACTGTCTATAATTCACCCCTCCACTTT. This sequence joins TRBV7-2 and TRBJ1-6; no clear D gene. The CDR3 totals 15 residues. CDR1 and CDR2 from the germline V gene are SGHTA and FQGNSA. Trimming cost V 5 bases and J 3 bases, with 11 bases left between them.

The chain couples TRBV7-8 to TRBJ2-5, with D possibly TRBD2 on 5 matching bases. The V end lost 5 bases, the J end lost 4 bases, and 17 bases lay between the germline ends. Germline lookup yields CDR1 SGHVS and CDR2 FQNEAQ. The CDR3 is 15 residues long. The CDR3 sequence is CASSPEVEGRETQYF. CDR3 nucleotide sequence: TGTGCCAGCAGCCCCGAGGTTGAGGGAAGAGAGACCCAGTACTTC.

The V call is TRBV20-1, the J call TRBJ2-3, with D uncertain. V was trimmed by 7 bases and J by 2 bases, leaving 10 bases between them. The CDR3 loop spans 12 amino acids. Germline loops: CDR1 DFQATT, CDR2 SNEGSKA (reference sequence). CDR3 amino acids: CSGTPNTDTQYF. The CDR3 DNA reads as TGCAGTGGGACGCCCAACACAGATACGCAGTATTTT.

This clonotype was observed many times. The chain combines TRBV5-1 with TRBJ1-2; 8 nucleotides match TRBD1. V was pared by 3 bases and J by 2 bases, with 3 bases of the junction left unmatched. CDR3 size: 14 residues. Germline CDR1 and CDR2: SGHRS and YFSETQ. The chain's CDR3 is CASSSGGGNYGYTF. CDR3 in DNA: TGCGCCAGCAGCTCAGGGGGCGGCAACTATGGCTACACCTTC. Drawing the rest from reference TRBV5-1 and TRBJ1-2, the complete variable domain is KAGVTQTPRYLIKTRGQQVTLSCSPISGHRSVSWYQQTPGQGLQFLFEYFSETQRNKGNFPGRFSGRQFSNSRSEMNVSTLELGDSALYLCASSSGGGNYGYTFGSGTRLTVV.

This clonotype has only a few counts. The V and J genes are TRBV7-6 and TRBJ2-7, with 7 bases matching TRBD1. Losses at the gene ends were 2 bases for V and 1 base for J; bases not matched to a gene: 2. The CDR3 is 14 amino acids. The germline CDR1 and CDR2 sequences are SGHVS and FNYEAQ. The CDR3 nucleotides read TGTGCCAGCAGCTTACAGGGGGAATCCTACGAGCAGTACTTC. Protein product: CASSLQGESYEQYF.